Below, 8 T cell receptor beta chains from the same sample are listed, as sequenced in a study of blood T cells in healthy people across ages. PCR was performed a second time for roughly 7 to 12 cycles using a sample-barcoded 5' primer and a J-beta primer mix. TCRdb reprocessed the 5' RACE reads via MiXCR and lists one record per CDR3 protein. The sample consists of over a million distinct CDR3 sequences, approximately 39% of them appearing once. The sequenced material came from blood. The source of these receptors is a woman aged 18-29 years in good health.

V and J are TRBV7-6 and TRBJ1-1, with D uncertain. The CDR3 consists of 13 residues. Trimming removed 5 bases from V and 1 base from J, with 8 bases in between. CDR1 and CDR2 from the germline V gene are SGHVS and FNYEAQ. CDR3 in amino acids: CASSIGENTEAFF. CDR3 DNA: TGTGCCAGCAGCATAGGAGAGAACACTGAAGCTTTCTTT.

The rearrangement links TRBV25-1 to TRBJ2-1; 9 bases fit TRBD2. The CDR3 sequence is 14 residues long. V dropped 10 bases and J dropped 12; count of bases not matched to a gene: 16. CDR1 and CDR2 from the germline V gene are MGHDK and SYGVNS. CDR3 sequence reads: CANPLGGRAGVQFF. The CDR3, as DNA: TGTGCCAACCCGTTGGGCGGGAGGGCCGGTGTGCAGTTCTTC.

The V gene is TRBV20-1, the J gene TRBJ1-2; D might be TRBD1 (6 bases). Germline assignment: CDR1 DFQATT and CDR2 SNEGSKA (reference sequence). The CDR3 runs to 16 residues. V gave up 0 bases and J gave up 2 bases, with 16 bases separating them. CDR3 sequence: CSARDYVAGANYGYTF. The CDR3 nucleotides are TGCAGTGCTAGAGACTACGTGGCGGGGGCGAACTATGGCTACACCTTC.

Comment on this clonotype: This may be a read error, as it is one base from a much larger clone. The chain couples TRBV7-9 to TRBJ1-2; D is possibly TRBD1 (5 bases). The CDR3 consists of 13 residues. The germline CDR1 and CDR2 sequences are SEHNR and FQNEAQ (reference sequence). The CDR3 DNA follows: TGTGCCGGCAGCCGGGGACGTAACTATGGCTACACCTTC. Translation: CAGSRGRNYGYTF.

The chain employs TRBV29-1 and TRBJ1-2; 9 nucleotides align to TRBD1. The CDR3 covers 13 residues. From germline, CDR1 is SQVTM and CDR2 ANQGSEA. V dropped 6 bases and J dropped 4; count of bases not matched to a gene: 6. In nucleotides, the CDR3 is TGCAGCGTCATACAGGGGGCCGGCTATGGCTACACCTTC. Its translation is CSVIQGAGYGYTF.

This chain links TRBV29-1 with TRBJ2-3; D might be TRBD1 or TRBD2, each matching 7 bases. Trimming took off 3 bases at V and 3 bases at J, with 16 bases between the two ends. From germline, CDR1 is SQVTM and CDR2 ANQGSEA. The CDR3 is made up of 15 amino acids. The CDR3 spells CSVDPDREGTDTQYF. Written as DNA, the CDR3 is TGCAGCGTTGATCCCGACAGGGAGGGGACAGATACGCAGTATTTT.

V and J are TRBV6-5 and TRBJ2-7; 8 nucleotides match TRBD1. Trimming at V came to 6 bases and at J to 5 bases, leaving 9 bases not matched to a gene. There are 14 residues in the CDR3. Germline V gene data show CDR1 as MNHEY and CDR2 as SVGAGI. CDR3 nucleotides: TGTGCCAGCAGGGGGGACAGGACGATTGACGAGCAGTACTTC. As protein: CASRGDRTIDEQYF.

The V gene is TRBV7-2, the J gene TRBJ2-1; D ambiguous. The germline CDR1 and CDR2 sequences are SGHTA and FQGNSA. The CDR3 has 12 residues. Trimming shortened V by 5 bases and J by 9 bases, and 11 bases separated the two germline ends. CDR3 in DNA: TGTGCCAGCAGCCAAAGGACGGGTGAGCAGTTCTTC. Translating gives CASSQRTGEQFF.